A selection of T cell receptor beta chains follows, all from one sample in a study of blood T cell repertoires in COVID-19. Data came from immunoSEQ multiplex PCR; TCRdb stores just in-frame clones and leaves some out. Seen here are some 350,000 clones, roughly nine tenths observed once, and the top ten hold almost 3%. The sequenced material came from PBMCs or T cells enriched from blood (not recorded which). The receptors stem from a woman in her 30s who had recovered from COVID-19. Each CDR3 is given with its conserved first and last residue. Each record gives: V gene, D gene, clone size, J gene, CDR3 DNA, CDR3 protein. D genes are given only for firm matches. Clone size is shown for a subset of rows, as once, few, many or a class of expanded clone.

V gene: TRBV5-8; D gene: -; clone size: -; J gene: TRBJ1-5; CDR3 DNA: TGTGCCAGCAGAGGAGAACAGCCCCAGCATTTT; CDR3 protein: CASRGEQPQHF
V gene: TRBV6-5; D gene: -; clone size: -; J gene: TRBJ1-4; CDR3 DNA: TGTGCCAGCAGCCCCAGACGGGATGAAAAACTGTTTTTT; CDR3 protein: CASSPRRDEKLFF
V gene: TRBV5-4; D gene: TRBD1; clone size: -; J gene: TRBJ1-2; CDR3 DNA: TGTGCCAGCAGCAAGACCGGGACAGGGGGCACCTATGGCTACACCTTC; CDR3 protein: CASSKTGTGGTYGYTF
V gene: TRBV28; D gene: TRBD2; clone size: few; J gene: TRBJ2-3; CDR3 DNA: TGTGCCAGCAGTCTTAGCGGGCGGGGGAACCCAGATACGCAGTATTTT; CDR3 protein: CASSLSGRGNPDTQYF
V gene: TRBV2; D gene: TRBD2; clone size: once; J gene: TRBJ2-2; CDR3 DNA: TGTGCCAGCAGGGGGGAGCGGGAGGGCCGTGCCGGGGAGCTGTTTTTT; CDR3 protein: CASRGEREGRAGELFF
V gene: TRBV19; D gene: -; clone size: -; J gene: TRBJ2-7; CDR3 DNA: TGTGCCAGTAGTATGACAGTCTCCTACGAGCAGTACTTC; CDR3 protein: CASSMTVSYEQYF
V gene: TRBV6-1; D gene: TRBD2; clone size: -; J gene: TRBJ2-3; CDR3 DNA: TGTGCCAGCAGTGAGACCTGGACTAGCGGGAGGGTCACAGATACGCAGTATTTT; CDR3 protein: CASSETWTSGRVTDTQYF
V gene: TRBV5-4; D gene: -; clone size: -; J gene: TRBJ2-1; CDR3 DNA: TGTGCCAGCAGCTTGAGAGGTGAGCAGTTCTTC; CDR3 protein: CASSLRGEQFF
V gene: TRBV9; D gene: -; clone size: -; J gene: TRBJ1-5; CDR3 DNA: TGTGCCAGCAGCGTCGGAGGGGTGGAGCCCCAGCATTTT; CDR3 protein: CASSVGGVEPQHF
V gene: TRBV7-9; D gene: TRBD1; clone size: -; J gene: TRBJ2-2; CDR3 DNA: TGTGCCAGCAGCTTAGGGGACAGGGGGCTGTTTTTT; CDR3 protein: CASSLGDRGLFF
V gene: TRBV5-1; D gene: TRBD1; clone size: -; J gene: TRBJ1-1; CDR3 DNA: TGCGCCAGCAGCTTACAGGGGCGAGAGGACACTGAAGCTTTCTTT; CDR3 protein: CASSLQGREDTEAFF
V gene: TRBV18; D gene: TRBD2; clone size: -; J gene: TRBJ2-1; CDR3 DNA: TGTGCCAGCTCACCTAAACTAGCGGGATGGGGCAATGAGCAGTTCTTC; CDR3 protein: CASSPKLAGWGNEQFF
V gene: TRBV19; D gene: -; clone size: few; J gene: TRBJ2-3; CDR3 DNA: TGTGCCAGTACTCCAGGCCACTCTAGCACAGATACGCAGTATTTT; CDR3 protein: CASTPGHSSTDTQYF
V gene: TRBV12-3/TRBV12-4; D gene: -; clone size: -; J gene: TRBJ2-7; CDR3 DNA: TGTGCCAGCAGTTTTGGACAGCCCTACGAGCAGTACTTC; CDR3 protein: CASSFGQPYEQYF
V gene: TRBV6-5; D gene: -; clone size: -; J gene: TRBJ1-1; CDR3 DNA: TGTGCCAGCAGTTACGGGAGGAGCACTGAAGCTTTCTTT; CDR3 protein: CASSYGRSTEAFF
V gene: TRBV5-6; D gene: -; clone size: -; J gene: TRBJ1-4; CDR3 DNA: TGTGCCAGCAGCTTGTGGAGGGCCCAAAGGGATGAAAAACTGTTTTTT; CDR3 protein: CASSLWRAQRDEKLFF
V gene: TRBV10-3; D gene: TRBD1; clone size: -; J gene: TRBJ2-7; CDR3 DNA: TGTGCCAACGGACGGGACAGGAACTACGAGCAGTACTTC; CDR3 protein: CANGRDRNYEQYF
V gene: TRBV2; D gene: -; clone size: -; J gene: TRBJ2-7; CDR3 DNA: TGTGCCAGCAGTGTTCAGGGCCTCGAGCAGTACTTC; CDR3 protein: CASSVQGLEQYF
V gene: TRBV11-2; D gene: -; clone size: -; J gene: TRBJ1-2; CDR3 DNA: TGTGCCAGCAGCTTGGGGCGGGGGGCGAACTATGGCTACACCTTC; CDR3 protein: CASSLGRGANYGYTF
V gene: TRBV28; D gene: -; clone size: -; J gene: TRBJ1-6; CDR3 DNA: TGTGCCTGCCCCGTCGGTTTTGCGTCTTCACCCCTCCACTTT; CDR3 protein: CACPVGFASSPLHF
V gene: TRBV18; D gene: TRBD2; clone size: -; J gene: TRBJ2-3; CDR3 DNA: TGTGCCAGCTCACCACCGACTAGCGCGCGATCAGATACGCAGTATTTT; CDR3 protein: CASSPPTSARSDTQYF
V gene: TRBV28; D gene: TRBD1; clone size: -; J gene: TRBJ2-2; CDR3 DNA: TGTGCCAGCAGTTTACGGTGGGACAGGGGTAACACCGGGGAGCTGTTTTTT; CDR3 protein: CASSLRWDRGNTGELFF
V gene: TRBV28; D gene: TRBD1; clone size: -; J gene: TRBJ2-1; CDR3 DNA: TGTGCCAGCAGTTTCCCCTCTACAGGGGGCAAATGGGGCGGGTTCTTC; CDR3 protein: CASSFPSTGGKWGGFF
V gene: TRBV11-2; D gene: -; clone size: -; J gene: TRBJ1-1; CDR3 DNA: TGTGCCAGCAGCCCGAGCGGGAACACTGAAGCTTTCTTT; CDR3 protein: CASSPSGNTEAFF
V gene: TRBV5-1; D gene: -; clone size: -; J gene: TRBJ2-7; CDR3 DNA: TGCGCCAGCAGCTTGGACAGGGGAGGAGAGCAGTACTTC; CDR3 protein: CASSLDRGGEQYF